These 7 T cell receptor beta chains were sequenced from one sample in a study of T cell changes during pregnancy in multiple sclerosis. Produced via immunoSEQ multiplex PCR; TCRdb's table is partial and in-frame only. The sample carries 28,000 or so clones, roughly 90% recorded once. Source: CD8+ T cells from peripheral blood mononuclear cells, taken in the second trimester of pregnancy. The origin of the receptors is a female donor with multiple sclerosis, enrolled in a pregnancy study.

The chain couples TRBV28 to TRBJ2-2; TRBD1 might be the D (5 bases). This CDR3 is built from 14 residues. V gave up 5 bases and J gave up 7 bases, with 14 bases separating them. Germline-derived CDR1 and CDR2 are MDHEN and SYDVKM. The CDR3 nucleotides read TGTGCCAGCAGTCCCCAGGGTCAGCACGGGGAGCTGTTTTTT. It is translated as CASSPQGQHGELFF.

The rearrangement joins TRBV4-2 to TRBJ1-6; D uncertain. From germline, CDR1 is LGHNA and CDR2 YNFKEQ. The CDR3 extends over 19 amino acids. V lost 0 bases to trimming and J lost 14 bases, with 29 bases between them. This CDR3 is CASSQDQTNGDDVYSALHF. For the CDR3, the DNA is TGTGCCAGCAGCCAAGATCAGACGAACGGGGATGACGTATATAGTGCCCTCCACTTT.

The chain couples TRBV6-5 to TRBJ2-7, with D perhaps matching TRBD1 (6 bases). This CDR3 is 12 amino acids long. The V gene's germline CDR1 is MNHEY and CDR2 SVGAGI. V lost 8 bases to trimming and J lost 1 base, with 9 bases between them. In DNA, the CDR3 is TGTGCCAGCGGGACATCATCCTACGAGCAGTACTTC. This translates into CASGTSSYEQYF.

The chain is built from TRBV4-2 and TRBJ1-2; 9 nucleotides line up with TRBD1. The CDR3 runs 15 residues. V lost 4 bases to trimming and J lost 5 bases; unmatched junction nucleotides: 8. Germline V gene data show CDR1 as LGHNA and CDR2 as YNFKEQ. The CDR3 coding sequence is TGTGCCAGCAGCCCTACAGGGGGCGTTTGGTATGGCTACACCTTC. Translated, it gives CASSPTGGVWYGYTF.

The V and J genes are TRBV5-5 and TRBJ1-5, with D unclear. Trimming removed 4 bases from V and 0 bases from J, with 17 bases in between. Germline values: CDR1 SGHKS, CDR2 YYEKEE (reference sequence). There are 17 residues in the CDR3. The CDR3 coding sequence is TGTGCCAGCAGCCGAACCGGGAGAGAATATAGCAATCAGCCCCAGCATTTT. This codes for CASSRTGREYSNQPQHF. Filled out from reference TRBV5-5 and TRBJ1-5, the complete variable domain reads DAGVTQSPTHLIKTRGQQVTLRCSPISGHKSVSWYQQVLGQGPQFIFQYYEKEERGRGNFPDRFSARQFPNYSSELNVNALLLGDSALYLCASSRTGREYSNQPQHFGDGTRLSIL.

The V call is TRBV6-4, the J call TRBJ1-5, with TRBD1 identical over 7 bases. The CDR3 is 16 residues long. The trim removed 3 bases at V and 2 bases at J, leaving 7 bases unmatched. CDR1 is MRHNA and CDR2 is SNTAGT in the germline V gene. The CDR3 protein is CASSEGGPEGNQPQHF. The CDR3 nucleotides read TGTGCCAGCAGTGAAGGGGGCCCAGAGGGCAATCAGCCCCAGCATTTT.

The CDR3 bases are TGTGCCAGCAGTTTGTCAGCGGGGGAAGGGGACTATGGCTACACCTTC. It is translated as CASSLSAGEGDYGYTF. The genes are TRBV27 and TRBJ1-2; D is perhaps TRBD1 (5 bases). Per the germline V gene, CDR1 is MNHEY and CDR2 is SMNVEV (reference sequence). This CDR3 has 16 residues. V was cut by 3 bases and J by 3 bases, with 17 bases left in between.